This passage covers 25 T cell receptor beta chains from one sample sequenced in a study of blood T cell repertoires in COVID-19. Assay used: immunoSEQ multiplex PCR; TCRdb lists only in-frame clones, some missing. The data hold around 300,000 clones, with roughly 90% observed a single time. Sequences were obtained from peripheral blood. The receptors derive from a young man with active or convalescent COVID-19.

The CDR3 loop is CASSSRQGLGYTF. Written as DNA, the CDR3 is TGTGCCAGCAGTTCGCGACAGGGACTTGGCTACACCTTC. V usage is TRBV27 and J usage is TRBJ1-2; 7 bases align to TRBD1. The CDR3 contains 13 residues. Unmatched junction bases numbered 6, after V lost 4 bases and J lost 7 bases. Per germline, CDR1 MNHEY and CDR2 SMNVEV (reference sequence).

V and J are TRBV18 and TRBJ2-1; unclear D gene. Germline CDR1 is KGHSH and CDR2 is LQKENI. Trimming shortened V by 3 bases and J by 8 bases, and 11 bases separated the two germline ends. The CDR3 runs 13 residues. This CDR3 is CASSPLLADEQFF. CDR3 DNA: TGTGCCAGCTCACCCCTCTTAGCCGATGAGCAGTTCTTC.

This sequence joins TRBV3-1 (or the pseudogene TRBV3-2) and TRBJ1-1; weak D call: TRBD1 (6 bases). Per the germline V gene, CDR1 is LGHDT and CDR2 is YNNKEL (reference sequence). The CDR3 loop spans 15 amino acids. Trimming shortened V by 4 bases and J by 2 bases, and 14 bases separated the two germline ends. CDR3 DNA sequence: TGTGCCAGCAGCCTTGCGGGCAGGGGAAACACTGAAGCTTTCTTT. Residues: CASSLAGRGNTEAFF.

The chain couples TRBV7-3 to TRBJ2-5; TRBD2 matches 10 bases. V dropped 1 base and J dropped 2; count of bases not matched to a gene: 4. This CDR3 is built from 16 residues. In germline, CDR1 is SGHTA, CDR2 FQGTGA. The CDR3 is CASSLNRLAGQETQYF. The CDR3 region has the DNA TGTGCCAGCAGCTTAAATCGACTAGCGGGTCAAGAGACCCAGTACTTC.

This clone was seen a handful of times. This chain links TRBV12-3 or TRBV12-4 with TRBJ2-7; 12 bases fit TRBD1. With 6 bases clipped from V and 5 bases from J, the junction kept 2 bases outside the gene matches. CDR3 length: 13 residues. The CDR3, as DNA: TGTGCCAGCAGGGGGACAGGGGGCAACGAGCAGTACTTC. Amino acid sequence: CASRGTGGNEQYF.

V usage is TRBV28 and J usage is TRBJ1-6; 7 nucleotides line up with TRBD1. V trimming: 8 bases; J trimming: 13 bases; junction bases outside the gene matches: 8. Germline CDR1 is MDHEN and CDR2 is SYDVKM. This CDR3 has 12 residues. The CDR3 region has the DNA TGTGCCAGCGGCTACACAGGGGCCCCCCTCCACTTT. Amino acid sequence: CASGYTGAPLHF.

The rearrangement joins TRBV19 to TRBJ1-3; a weak D match, TRBD1 (6 bases). Per the germline V gene, CDR1 is LNHDA and CDR2 is SQIVND (reference sequence). V was cut by 4 bases and J by 5 bases, with 9 bases left in between. There are 13 residues in the CDR3. In DNA, the CDR3 is TGTGCCAGTAGTAAGGGACAACGAAACACCATATATTTT. It is translated as CASSKGQRNTIYF.

This sequence joins TRBV5-1 and TRBJ1-6; the D is unclear. V was trimmed by 4 bases and J by 7 bases, leaving 12 bases between them. CDR1 and CDR2 from the germline V gene are SGHRS and YFSETQ. This CDR3 spans 14 amino acids. Here the CDR3 reads CASSPGSGNSPLHF. DNA of the CDR3: TGCGCCAGCAGCCCCGGCTCCGGGAATTCACCCCTCCACTTT.

This clone has a single count. The chain carries TRBV11-3 and TRBJ2-7, with 10 bases aligning to TRBD1. The CDR3 has 13 residues. The germline CDR1 and CDR2 sequences are SGHNT and YENEEA. Trimming at V came to 5 bases and at J to 12 bases, leaving 10 bases not matched to a gene. CDR3 sequence reads: CASSPGQGSTRYF. CDR3 DNA: TGTGCCAGCAGCCCGGGACAGGGGTCCACGAGGTACTTC. The full variable domain, in which reference TRBV11-3 and TRBJ2-7 provide the parts outside the CDR3, is EAGVVQSPRYKIIEKKQPVAFWCNPISGHNTLYWYLQNLGQGPELLIRYENEEAVDDSQLPKDRFSAERLKGVDSTLKIQPAELGDSAVYLCASSPGQGSTRYFGPGTRLTVT.

This chain uses TRBV6-4 with TRBJ2-3, with 9 bases identical to TRBD2. V lost 0 bases to trimming and J lost 6 bases; unmatched junction nucleotides: 10. This CDR3 has 17 residues. Germline values: CDR1 MRHNA, CDR2 SNTAGT. DNA for the CDR3: TGTGCCAGCAGTGACTCGACGAGCGGGGGGACGCGGGATACGCAGTATTTT. Translation gives CASSDSTSGGTRDTQYF.

The V call is TRBV27, the J call TRBJ1-4; 9 positions match TRBD1. From germline, CDR1 is MNHEY and CDR2 SMNVEV (reference sequence). Unmatched junction bases numbered 9, after V lost 5 bases and J lost 8 bases. This CDR3 contains 15 residues. The CDR3 nucleotides are TGTGCCAGCAGTAGTCCGGGACAGGGCCCGGAAAAACTGTTTTTT. Translating gives CASSSPGQGPEKLFF.

The CDR3 DNA follows: TGTGCCAGCTCACCGCCGGGACAGGCATACTCCTACAATGAGCAGTTCTTC. Translating gives CASSPPGQAYSYNEQFF. This sequence joins TRBV18 and TRBJ2-1, with TRBD1 identical over 8 bases. The CDR3 sequence is 17 residues long. The germline V gene has CDR1 KGHSH and CDR2 LQKENI. Trimming cost V 3 bases and J 0 bases; bases outside gene matches: 7. Looking up the rest from reference TRBV18 and TRBJ2-1 gives the full variable domain: NAGVMQNPRHLVRRRGQEARLRCSPMKGHSHVYWYRQLPEEGLKFMVYLQKENIIDESGMPKERFSAEFPKEGPSILRIQQVVRGDSAAYFCASSPPGQAYSYNEQFFGPGTRLTVL.

The chain carries TRBV2 and TRBJ2-7; maybe TRBD2 (6 bases). From germline, CDR1 is SNHLY and CDR2 FYNNEI. Trimming shortened V by 3 bases and J by 5 bases, and 20 bases separated the two germline ends. CDR3 length: 16 residues. In nucleotides, the CDR3 is TGTGCCAGCAGTGACATGGTGTTGGGGGGAACGGACGAGCAGTACTTC. It specifies CASSDMVLGGTDEQYF.

The chain has TRBV29-1 and TRBJ2-7; tentative D call: TRBD1 (5 bases). Germline V gene sequence: CDR1 SQVTM, CDR2 ANQGSEA. The V gene lost 4 bases and the J gene lost 2 bases, with 6 bases spanning the gap. CDR3 size: 11 residues. The CDR3 loop reads CSVARAYEQYF. The CDR3 region has the DNA TGCAGCGTTGCCAGGGCCTACGAGCAGTACTTC.

This rearrangement joins TRBV4-1 to TRBJ1-5, with 8 bases matching TRBD1. This CDR3 has 14 residues. Trimming took 7 bases from V and 7 from J; bases not matched to a gene: 9. Germline V CDR1 and CDR2: MGHRA, YSYEKL. CDR3 DNA sequence: TGCGCCAGCACCCCGACAGGGGTTGGCCAGCCCCAGCATTTT. This codes for CASTPTGVGQPQHF.

This clone was recorded at least ten times. J is TRBJ2-2 and V is TRBV5-1; perhaps TRBD1 as D (6 bases). The CDR3 is 18 amino acids. CDR1 SGHRS and CDR2 YFSETQ come from the germline V gene. The ends were cut back, 4 bases at V and 0 bases at J, with 19 bases in the middle. The CDR3 protein is CASSTERRTVSNTGELFF. In DNA form, the CDR3 reads TGCGCCAGCAGCACCGAGCGGAGGACAGTTTCGAACACCGGGGAGCTGTTTTTT.

CDR3 protein: CASSLGLAGSAGYTF. The CDR3 nucleotides read TGTGCCAGCAGCTTAGGTTTGGCAGGTTCTGCCGGCTACACCTTC. The gene calls are TRBV7-9 and TRBJ1-2, with unresolved D. Trimming removed 1 base at V and 8 bases at J, with 17 bases between. Germline CDR1 is SEHNR and CDR2 is FQNEAQ (reference sequence). The CDR3 totals 15 residues.

The table lists this clone with a few counts. The chain has TRBV6-2 or TRBV6-3 and TRBJ2-3; the D gene is possibly TRBD2 (7 bases). CDR1 MNHEY and CDR2 SVGEGT come from the germline V gene. V lost 6 bases and J lost 4, with 17 bases in between. CDR3 size: 15 residues. In nucleotides, the CDR3 is TGTGCCAGCAGCCCAGGTAGAGGGGGGGCAGATACGCAGTATTTT. Its translation is CASSPGRGGADTQYF.

This chain uses TRBV7-2 with TRBJ2-6; 7 positions agree with TRBD1. This CDR3 is built from 17 residues. The ends lost 3 bases at V and 0 bases at J; junction bases unmatched: 5. Germline values: CDR1 SGHTA, CDR2 FQGNSA. The DNA of the CDR3 is TGTGCCAGCAGCTTGGGGACAGTATACTCTGGGGCCAACGTCCTGACTTTC. Encoded protein: CASSLGTVYSGANVLTF.

Remarks on this clone: Other nucleotide sequences from this sample produce the same CDR3. The chain uses TRBV3-1 (or the pseudogene TRBV3-2) and TRBJ1-3, with D tentatively TRBD1 (6 bases). Trimming took 3 bases from V and 2 from J, leaving 11 bases between them. CDR3 size: 15 residues. Germline CDR1 reads LGHDT; CDR2 reads YNNKEL (reference sequence). This chain's CDR3 is CASSQKRGTGNTIYF. The CDR3 DNA sequence: TGTGCCAGCAGCCAGAAAAGGGGGACTGGAAACACCATATATTTT.

V usage is TRBV18 and J usage is TRBJ1-1, with unresolved D. In germline, CDR1 is KGHSH, CDR2 LQKENI. The CDR3 covers 13 residues. The V end was cut by 4 bases, the J end by 6 bases, with 12 bases between. CDR3 DNA sequence: TGTGCCAGCTCACTAGGGAGAGAGGCTGAAGCTTTCTTT. It specifies CASSLGREAEAFF.

In DNA, the CDR3 is TGTGCCAGCAGCCGGGGACAGTTTGGGGAGACCCAGTACTTC. This encodes CASSRGQFGETQYF. This chain joins TRBV5-8 and TRBJ2-5; 7 nucleotides agree with TRBD1. The CDR3 length is 14 residues. Germline CDR1 reads SGHTS; CDR2 reads YDEGEE. V lost 4 bases and J lost 5; bases outside the gene matches: 8.

This clone has a single count. This chain joins TRBV19 and TRBJ1-1, with D unclear. Between the trimmed V and J ends, which lost 3 bases and 1 base, there was a span of 6 bases. This CDR3 has 13 residues. Germline CDR1 is LNHDA and CDR2 is SQIVND (reference sequence). This chain's CDR3 is CASSIAENTEAFF. CDR3 in DNA: TGTGCCAGTAGTATCGCAGAGAACACTGAAGCTTTCTTT.

The chain recombines TRBV10-2 with TRBJ1-5; 7 bases align to TRBD1. The CDR3 consists of 15 residues. CDR1 is WSHSY and CDR2 is SAAADI in the germline V gene. The trim removed 3 bases at V and 7 bases at J, leaving 9 bases unmatched. CDR3 bases: TGCGCCAGCAGTGATCGGACAGGCCCGGGGCAGCCCCAGCATTTT. It codes for CASSDRTGPGQPQHF.

There are a few counts of this clone. The genes are TRBV10-3 and TRBJ1-5; no firm D call. The V end lost 5 bases, the J end lost 3 bases, and 11 bases lay between the germline ends. CDR3 size: 14 residues. Germline CDR1 and CDR2: ENHRY and SYGVKD. CDR3 protein: CAISSEGTNQPQHF. The CDR3 DNA reads as TGTGCCATCAGTAGTGAGGGTACCAATCAGCCCCAGCATTTT.